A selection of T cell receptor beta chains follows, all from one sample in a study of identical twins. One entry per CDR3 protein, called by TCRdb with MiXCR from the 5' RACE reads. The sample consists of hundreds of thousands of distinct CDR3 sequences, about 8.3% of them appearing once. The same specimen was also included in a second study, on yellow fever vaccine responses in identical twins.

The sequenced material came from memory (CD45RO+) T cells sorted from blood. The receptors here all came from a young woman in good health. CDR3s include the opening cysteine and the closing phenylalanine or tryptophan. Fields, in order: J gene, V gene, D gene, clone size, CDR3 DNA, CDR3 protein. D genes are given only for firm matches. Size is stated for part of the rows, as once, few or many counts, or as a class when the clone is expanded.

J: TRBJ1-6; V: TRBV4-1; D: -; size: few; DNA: TGCGCCAGCAGCCCTACGAGCTCCTATAATTCACCCCTCCACTTT; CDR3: CASSPTSSYNSPLHF
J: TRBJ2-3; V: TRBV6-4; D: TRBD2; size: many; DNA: TGTGCCAGCAGTGACTCGAGATCTAGCGGGGGTTCAGATACGCAGTATTTT; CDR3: CASSDSRSSGGSDTQYF
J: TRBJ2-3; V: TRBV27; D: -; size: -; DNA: TGTGCCAGCAAATTCATACTCACAGATACGCAGTATTTT; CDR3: CASKFILTDTQYF
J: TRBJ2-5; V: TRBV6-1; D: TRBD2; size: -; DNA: TGTGCCAGCAGTAGGGGACTAGGGCAAGAGACCCAGTACTTC; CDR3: CASSRGLGQETQYF
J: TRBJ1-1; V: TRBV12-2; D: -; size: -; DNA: TGTGCAAGTCGGAACCGGACCCTTGCGCGGAGGGGGAACACTGAAGCTTTCTTT; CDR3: CASRNRTLARRGNTEAFF
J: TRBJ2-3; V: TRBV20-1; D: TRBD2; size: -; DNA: TGCAGTGCTAGAGCGCCTCGACTAGCGGGGACTAGCACAGATACGCAGTATTTT; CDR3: CSARAPRLAGTSTDTQYF
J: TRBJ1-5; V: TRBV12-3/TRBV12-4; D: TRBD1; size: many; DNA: TGTGCCAGCAGTCCCGGGACAGGGGGCGCGGGCAATCAGCCCCAGCATTTT; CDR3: CASSPGTGGAGNQPQHF
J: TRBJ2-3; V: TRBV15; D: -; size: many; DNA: TGTGCCACCAGCAGAGTTGGAGATACGCAGTATTTT; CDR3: CATSRVGDTQYF
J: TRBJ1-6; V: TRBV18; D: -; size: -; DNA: TGTGCCAGCTCACCACGCGCAGACTATAATTCACCCCTCCACTTT; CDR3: CASSPRADYNSPLHF
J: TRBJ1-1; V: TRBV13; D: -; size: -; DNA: TGTGCCAGCAGCAGAGGACACCAGAACACTGAAGCTTTCTTT; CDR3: CASSRGHQNTEAFF
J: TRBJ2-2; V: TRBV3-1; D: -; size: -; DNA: TGTGCCAGCAGCCCCCGCGGGAAGGGGGAGCTGTTTTTT; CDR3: CASSPRGKGELFF
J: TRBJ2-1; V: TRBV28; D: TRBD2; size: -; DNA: TGTGCCAGCAGCCCCCCGGGACTACACAATGAGCAGTTCTTC; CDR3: CASSPPGLHNEQFF
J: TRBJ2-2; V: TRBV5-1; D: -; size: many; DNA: TGCGCCAGCAGCTTGAAAGGGATCGGGGAGCTGTTTTTT; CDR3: CASSLKGIGELFF
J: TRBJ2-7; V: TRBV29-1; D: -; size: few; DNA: TGCAGCGTTGTGGGAGAAGATCCCGAGCAGTACTTC; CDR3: CSVVGEDPEQYF
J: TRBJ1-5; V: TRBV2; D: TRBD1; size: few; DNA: TGTGCCAGCAGCGAACGGGACAGGCTTAGTCAGCCCCAGCATTTT; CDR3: CASSERDRLSQPQHF
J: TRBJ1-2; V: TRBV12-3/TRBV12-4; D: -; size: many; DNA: TGTGCCAGCACCTACGGACAGAACTATGGCTACACCTTC; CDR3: CASTYGQNYGYTF
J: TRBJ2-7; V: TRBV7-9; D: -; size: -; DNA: TGTGCCAGCGGCTTAGCCGGTGTCTACGAGCAGTACTTC; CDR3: CASGLAGVYEQYF
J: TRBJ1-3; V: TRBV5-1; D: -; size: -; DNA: TGCGCCAGCAGCCCGGGAATGACTTTCCGAAACACCATATATTTT; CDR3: CASSPGMTFRNTIYF
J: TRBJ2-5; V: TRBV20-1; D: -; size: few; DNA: TGCAGTGCTAGAGAAGAGGGACGGCGCGGAGCCCAGTACTTC; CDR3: CSAREEGRRGAQYF
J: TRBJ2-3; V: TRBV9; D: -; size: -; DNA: TGTGCCAGCAGCGTAGAACACAACACAGATACGCAGTATTTT; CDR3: CASSVEHNTDTQYF
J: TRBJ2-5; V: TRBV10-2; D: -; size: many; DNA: TGCGCCAGCAGTGAGCCCAGCGGAGTCTACCAAGAGACCCAGTACTTC; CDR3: CASSEPSGVYQETQYF
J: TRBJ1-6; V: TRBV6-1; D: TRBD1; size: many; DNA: TGTGCCAGCAGGGGCCCCGGGACAGGGGTTGCTCCCCTCCACTTT; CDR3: CASRGPGTGVAPLHF
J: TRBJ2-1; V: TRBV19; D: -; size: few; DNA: TGTGCCAGTAGTCCGGGGGGCGGATCAGGGCTTGAGCAGTTCTTC; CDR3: CASSPGGGSGLEQFF
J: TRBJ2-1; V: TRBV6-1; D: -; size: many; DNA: TGTGCCAGCAGTGAAGAGACCCATAATGAGCAGTTCTTC; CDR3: CASSEETHNEQFF
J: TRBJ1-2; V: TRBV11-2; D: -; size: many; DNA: TGTGCCAGCAGCTTCCCGGGGGTATACTATGGCTACACCTTC; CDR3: CASSFPGVYYGYTF
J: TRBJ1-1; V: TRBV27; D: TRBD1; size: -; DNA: TGTGCCAGCAGTTTACGTAGGGACAGCGAAGCTTTCTTT; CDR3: CASSLRRDSEAFF
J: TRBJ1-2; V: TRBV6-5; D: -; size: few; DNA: TGTGCCAGCAGTTACAAAGGGAACTATGGCTACACCTTC; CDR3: CASSYKGNYGYTF
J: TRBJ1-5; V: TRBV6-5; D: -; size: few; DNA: TGTGCCAGCAGGTTAGAGAGGGGCAGTAGGGATCAGCCCCAGCATTTT; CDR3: CASRLERGSRDQPQHF
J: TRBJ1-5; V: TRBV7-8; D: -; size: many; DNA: TGTGCCAGCAGCTTAATAGGGCACGGTCAGCCCCAGCATTTT; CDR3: CASSLIGHGQPQHF
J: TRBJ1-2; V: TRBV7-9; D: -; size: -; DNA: TGTGCCAGCAGCCAACCCCCGGGGCACTCTTACGGCTACACCTTC; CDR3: CASSQPPGHSYGYTF
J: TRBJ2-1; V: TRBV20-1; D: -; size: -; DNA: TGCAGTGCTAGAGACGAGCAGGAACTGATCTACAATGAGCAGTTCTTC; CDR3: CSARDEQELIYNEQFF
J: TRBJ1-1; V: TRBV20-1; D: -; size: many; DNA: TGCAGAGCGACAGGCTTGGATACTGAAGCTTTCTTT; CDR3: CRATGLDTEAFF
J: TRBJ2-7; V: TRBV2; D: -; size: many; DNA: TGTGCCAGCAGTCCTACCTACGAGCAGTACTTC; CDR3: CASSPTYEQYF
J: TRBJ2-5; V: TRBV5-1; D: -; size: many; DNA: TGCGCCAGCAGCTTGGACCCTGGCGAGACCCAGTACTTC; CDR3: CASSLDPGETQYF
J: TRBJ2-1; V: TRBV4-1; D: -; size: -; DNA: TGCGCCAGCAGCCAAGTTCTTTCATCCAGGGGCAATGAGCAGTTCTTC; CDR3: CASSQVLSSRGNEQFF
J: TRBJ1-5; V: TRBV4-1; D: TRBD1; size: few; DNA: TGCGCCAGCAGCCGCCAACCAACCGGGACAGGGTATCAGCCCCAGCATTTT; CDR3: CASSRQPTGTGYQPQHF
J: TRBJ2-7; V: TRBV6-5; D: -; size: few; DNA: TGTGCCAGCAGTTACTCGAACAGGGCCCTCGACGAGCAGTACTTC; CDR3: CASSYSNRALDEQYF
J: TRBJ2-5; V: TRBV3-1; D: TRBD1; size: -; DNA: TGTGCCAGCAGCCAACCGGGACAGGGGCAGACCCAGTACTTC; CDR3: CASSQPGQGQTQYF
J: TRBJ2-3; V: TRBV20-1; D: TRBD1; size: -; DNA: TGCAGTGCTAGGAGGCAGGGGGTTAGCACAGATACGCAGTATTTT; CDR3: CSARRQGVSTDTQYF
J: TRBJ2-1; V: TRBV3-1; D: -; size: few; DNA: TGTGCCAGCAGCCAAGATCGGACAGTCGGCTCCTACAATGAGCAGTTCTTC; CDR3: CASSQDRTVGSYNEQFF
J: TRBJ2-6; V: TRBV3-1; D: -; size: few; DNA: TGTGCCAGCACTCCAGGAGAAACCTCTGGGGCCAACGTCCTGACTTTC; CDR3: CASTPGETSGANVLTF
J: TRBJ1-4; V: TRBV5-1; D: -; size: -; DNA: TGCGCCAGCAGCTTGGCCGGCGGAGGCGCGGGTGAAAAACTGTTTTTT; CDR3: CASSLAGGGAGEKLFF
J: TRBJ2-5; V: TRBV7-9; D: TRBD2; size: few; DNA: TGTGCCAGCAGCTTATGGAGACTAGCGGAAGAGACCCAGTACTTC; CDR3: CASSLWRLAEETQYF
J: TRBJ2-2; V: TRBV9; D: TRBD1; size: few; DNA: TGTGCCAGCAGCGTAGCGGCAGGGGGATTTAGAGCCGGGGAGCTGTTTTTT; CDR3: CASSVAAGGFRAGELFF
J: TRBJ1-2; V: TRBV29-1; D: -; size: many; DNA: TGCAGCGTTTCACAGAACTATGGCTACACCTTC; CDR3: CSVSQNYGYTF
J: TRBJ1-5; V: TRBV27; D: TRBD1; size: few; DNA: TGTGCCAGCAGTTTGGTCAGGGGGCCGGGTCAGCCCCAGCATTTT; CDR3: CASSLVRGPGQPQHF
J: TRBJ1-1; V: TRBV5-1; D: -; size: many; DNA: TGCGCCAGCAGCTTGATGCCGACCTCGAACACTGAAGCTTTCTTT; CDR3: CASSLMPTSNTEAFF
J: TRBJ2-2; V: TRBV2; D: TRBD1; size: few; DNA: TGTGCCAGCAACGTAGACAGGGCGAACACCGGGGAGCTGTTTTTT; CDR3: CASNVDRANTGELFF
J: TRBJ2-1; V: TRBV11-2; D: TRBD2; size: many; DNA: TGTGCCAGCAGCTCGGGACTAGCGGGGGGGCATAGGAATGAGCAGTTCTTC; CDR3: CASSSGLAGGHRNEQFF
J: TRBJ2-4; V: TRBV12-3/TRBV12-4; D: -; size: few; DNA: TGTGCCAGCAGTTTAAGACCTAGCGCAGCCAAAAACATTCAGTACTTC; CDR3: CASSLRPSAAKNIQYF
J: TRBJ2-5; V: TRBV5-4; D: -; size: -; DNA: TGTGCCAGCAGCTTGTCCAGGGGCCAAGAGACCCAGTACTTC; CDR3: CASSLSRGQETQYF
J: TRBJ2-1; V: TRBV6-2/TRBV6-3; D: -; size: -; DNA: TGTGCCAGCAGTACCCACGGGGGCTCCTACAATGAGCAGTTCTTC; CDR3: CASSTHGGSYNEQFF
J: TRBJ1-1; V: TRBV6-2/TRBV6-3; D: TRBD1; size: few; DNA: TGTGCCAGCAGCTCAAGACAGGGGGCGAGTGCTGAAGCTTTCTTT; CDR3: CASSSRQGASAEAFF